Listed below are T cell receptor beta chains from one sample, sequenced in a study of Graves' ophthalmopathy and Graves' hyperthyroidism. TCRdb processed the multiplex PCR reads anew with MiXCR; each CDR3 protein has one entry. The repertoire consists of about 400,000 distinct CDR3 sequences, with 15% occurring once and the leading ten covering approximately 7%. The sequencing sample was made of peripheral blood. These receptor sequences come from a young woman with stable Graves' hyperthyroidism. Both conserved end residues are part of each CDR3. The order of the fields is V gene, D gene, clone size, J gene, CDR3 protein, CDR3 DNA. The D gene is left open where the match is weak. Size values are once, few and many counts, or a class for expanded clones, and some rows have none.

>TRBV27|-|many|TRBJ1-6
CASSTVRGPPGSPLHF
TGTGCCAGCAGTACCGTGAGGGGACCACCGGGGTCACCCCTCCACTTT
>TRBV27|-|many|TRBJ1-2
CASSPLQQGANYGYTF
TGTGCCAGCAGTCCCTTACAACAGGGCGCTAACTATGGCTACACCTTC
>TRBV14|-|many|TRBJ1-2
CASSQGISNYGYTF
TGTGCCAGCAGCCAAGGGATCTCAAACTATGGCTACACCTTC
>TRBV7-8|-|many|TRBJ1-1
CASSLAGDLYTEAFF
TGTGCCAGCAGCTTAGCGGGGGACCTGTACACTGAAGCTTTCTTT
>TRBV5-6|-|few|TRBJ1-2
CASSLGGKSAYGYTF
TGTGCCAGCAGCCTGGGTGGGAAATCGGCCTATGGCTACACCTTC
>TRBV19|-|many|TRBJ1-5
CASRTIGNQPQHF
TGTGCCAGTAGAACAATAGGCAATCAGCCCCAGCATTTT
>TRBV5-1|-|many|TRBJ2-7
CASSLAHTSYEQYF
TGCGCCAGCAGCTTAGCCCACACCAGCTACGAGCAGTACTTC
>TRBV7-8|-|many|TRBJ1-5
CASSQEIGHDQPQHF
TGTGCCAGCAGCCAGGAGATTGGGCATGATCAGCCCCAGCATTTT
>TRBV6-2/TRBV6-3|TRBD1|-|TRBJ1-5
CASSYPENRGFVNQPQHF
TGTGCCAGCAGTTACCCCGAGAACAGGGGGTTTGTCAATCAGCCCCAGCATTTT
>TRBV10-3|-|-|TRBJ2-7
CASSNLGYEQYF
TGTGCCAGCAGTAACCTGGGATACGAGCAGTACTTC
>TRBV27|TRBD1|many|TRBJ1-2
CASSLSGTGDDGYTF
TGTGCCAGCAGTTTATCCGGGACAGGTGACGATGGCTACACCTTC
>TRBV19|TRBD1|many|TRBJ1-6
CASSAGTVNSPLHF
TGTGCCAGTAGCGCCGGGACAGTTAATTCACCCCTCCACTTT
>TRBV7-3|-|many|TRBJ2-7
CASSLIVTGQLNEQYF
TGTGCCAGCAGCTTAATAGTTACAGGCCAACTCAACGAGCAGTACTTC
>TRBV12-3/TRBV12-4|TRBD2|-|TRBJ2-7
CASSRRLAGAPYEQYF
TGTGCCAGCAGCCGCAGACTAGCGGGGGCCCCCTACGAGCAGTACTTC
>TRBV15|-|many|TRBJ2-5
CATSSRRPQETQYF
TGTGCCACCAGCAGTCGGCGACCCCAAGAGACCCAGTACTTC
>TRBV19|-|many|TRBJ1-1
CASSPPFFLNTEAFF
TGTGCCAGTAGTCCCCCGTTCTTCTTGAACACTGAAGCTTTCTTT